The rows below give T cell receptor beta chains drawn from one sample of a study of vaccination and CD4 T cells after COVID-19. Their specific antigens are unknown. TCRdb processed the PCR reads anew with MiXCR; each CDR3 protein has one entry. The sample shows more than 9,500 distinct CDR3 sequences, 76% of them seen only once. The sequenced sample was CD4+ T cells from blood, cultured in vitro. These receptors all stem from a human donor who had recovered from COVID-19. The CDR3 runs from the conserved cysteine through the conserved F or W. The order of the fields is CDR3 protein, CDR3 DNA, V gene, J gene, D gene, clone size. D genes are given only for firm matches. Size tells how often a clone was seen (once, few, many) or the class of an expanded clone, and some rows leave it out.

CDR3aa: CASSERTGHYNSPLHF
CDR3nt: TGTGCCAGCAGTGAAAGGACAGGGCACTATAATTCACCCCTCCACTTT
v_gene: TRBV6-1
j_gene: TRBJ1-6
d_gene: TRBD1
abundance: .

CDR3aa: CASSTPSGVKTQYF
CDR3nt: TGTGCCAGCAGCACGCCTAGCGGGGTAAAGACCCAGTACTTC
v_gene: TRBV11-2
j_gene: TRBJ2-5
d_gene: TRBD2
abundance: once

CDR3aa: CATRLAGGQDTQYF
CDR3nt: TGTGCCACCAGACTAGCGGGGGGGCAAGATACGCAGTATTTT
v_gene: TRBV15
j_gene: TRBJ2-3
d_gene: TRBD2
abundance: .

CDR3aa: CASTPGLVQETQYF
CDR3nt: TGTGCCAGCACTCCGGGACTAGTCCAAGAGACCCAGTACTTC
v_gene: TRBV2
j_gene: TRBJ2-5
d_gene: TRBD2
abundance: .

CDR3aa: CSATPGNGYTF
CDR3nt: TGCAGTGCCACCCCAGGGAATGGCTACACCTTC
v_gene: TRBV20-1
j_gene: TRBJ1-2
d_gene: .
abundance: .

CDR3aa: CASRRDRGHTEAFF
CDR3nt: TGTGCCAGCAGGAGGGACAGGGGGCACACTGAAGCTTTCTTT
v_gene: TRBV2
j_gene: TRBJ1-1
d_gene: TRBD1
abundance: .

CDR3aa: CASRGGAGDRNYGYTF
CDR3nt: TGCGCCAGCAGAGGAGGGGCAGGGGACCGAAACTATGGCTACACCTTC
v_gene: TRBV10-2
j_gene: TRBJ1-2
d_gene: .
abundance: .

CDR3aa: CASSLFRETQYF
CDR3nt: TGTGCCAGCAGCTTATTTAGGGAGACCCAGTACTTC
v_gene: TRBV7-2
j_gene: TRBJ2-5
d_gene: .
abundance: .

CDR3aa: CSARDHGQGGLDGYTF
CDR3nt: TGCAGTGCTAGAGATCACGGACAGGGGGGCTTGGATGGCTACACCTTC
v_gene: TRBV20-1
j_gene: TRBJ1-2
d_gene: TRBD1
abundance: few

CDR3aa: CATSRGGSSYEQYF
CDR3nt: TGTGCCACCAGCAGGGGCGGTAGCTCCTACGAGCAGTACTTC
v_gene: TRBV15
j_gene: TRBJ2-7
d_gene: .
abundance: .

CDR3aa: CSAPPSGGPQETQYF
CDR3nt: TGCAGTGCTCCACCTAGCGGGGGGCCCCAAGAGACCCAGTACTTC
v_gene: TRBV20-1
j_gene: TRBJ2-5
d_gene: TRBD2
abundance: .

CDR3aa: CASSIDMKRFSSYNSPLHF
CDR3nt: TGTGCCAGTAGTATAGATATGAAGAGGTTCAGCTCCTATAATTCACCCCTCCACTTT
v_gene: TRBV19
j_gene: TRBJ1-6
d_gene: .
abundance: .

CDR3aa: CASSPTYKYQETQYF
CDR3nt: TGTGCCAGCAGCCCGACCTACAAGTACCAAGAGACCCAGTACTTC
v_gene: TRBV7-2
j_gene: TRBJ2-5
d_gene: .
abundance: once

CDR3aa: CASSEWSAGVFSYGYTF
CDR3nt: TGTGCCAGCAGTGAATGGTCGGCAGGGGTATTTAGCTATGGCTACACCTTC
v_gene: TRBV6-1
j_gene: TRBJ1-2
d_gene: .
abundance: .

CDR3aa: CASSPGQANTGELFF
CDR3nt: TGTGCCAGCAGCCCCGGACAGGCGAACACCGGGGAGCTGTTTTTT
v_gene: TRBV7-2
j_gene: TRBJ2-2
d_gene: TRBD1
abundance: .

CDR3aa: CASSRPGQGSQPQHF
CDR3nt: TGTGCCAGCAGCCGCCCCGGACAGGGGAGTCAGCCCCAGCATTTT
v_gene: TRBV12-3/TRBV12-4
j_gene: TRBJ1-5
d_gene: TRBD1
abundance: .

CDR3aa: CSGTRGTQRGDTQYF
CDR3nt: TGCAGCGGAACTAGGGGCACCCAGCGTGGGGATACGCAGTATTTT
v_gene: TRBV29-1
j_gene: TRBJ2-3
d_gene: .
abundance: .

CDR3aa: CASSNPGRTEAFF
CDR3nt: TGTGCCAGCAGTAATCCCGGGCGCACTGAAGCTTTCTTT
v_gene: TRBV6-1
j_gene: TRBJ1-1
d_gene: .
abundance: medium-sized

CDR3aa: CAIGQGKGGEQFF
CDR3nt: TGTGCCATCGGACAGGGGAAAGGTGGGGAGCAGTTCTTC
v_gene: TRBV25-1
j_gene: TRBJ2-1
d_gene: TRBD1
abundance: .

CDR3aa: CASSLGRDNSPLHF
CDR3nt: TGTGCCAGCAGCTTAGGACGGGATAATTCACCCCTCCACTTT
v_gene: TRBV7-9
j_gene: TRBJ1-6
d_gene: .
abundance: .

CDR3aa: CASSSRPLAGGNTGELFF
CDR3nt: TGTGCCAGCAGCTCACGCCCACTAGCGGGGGGGAACACCGGGGAGCTGTTTTTT
v_gene: TRBV7-2
j_gene: TRBJ2-2
d_gene: TRBD2
abundance: .

CDR3aa: CASSQGGYRVEGYTF
CDR3nt: TGTGCCAGCAGTCAAGGGGGGTACAGGGTTGAAGGCTACACCTTC
v_gene: TRBV28
j_gene: TRBJ1-2
d_gene: .
abundance: .

CDR3aa: CASSINSRATEAFF
CDR3nt: TGTGCCAGTAGTATAAACAGTCGGGCCACTGAAGCTTTCTTT
v_gene: TRBV19
j_gene: TRBJ1-1
d_gene: .
abundance: .

CDR3aa: CASSLMQGFGQPQHF
CDR3nt: TGTGCCAGCAGCTTAATGCAGGGCTTTGGTCAGCCCCAGCATTTT
v_gene: TRBV7-2
j_gene: TRBJ1-5
d_gene: .
abundance: .

CDR3aa: CASSLQGDNYGYTF
CDR3nt: TGTGCCAGCAGCTTACAGGGGGATAACTATGGCTACACCTTC
v_gene: TRBV5-4
j_gene: TRBJ1-2
d_gene: TRBD1
abundance: .

CDR3aa: CSARSHSLNQPQHF
CDR3nt: TGCAGTGCTAGGTCCCACAGCCTGAATCAGCCCCAGCATTTT
v_gene: TRBV20-1
j_gene: TRBJ1-5
d_gene: .
abundance: .

CDR3aa: CASSSPGQGIGETQYF
CDR3nt: TGTGCCAGCAGCTCCCCGGGACAGGGTATAGGAGAGACCCAGTACTTC
v_gene: TRBV28
j_gene: TRBJ2-5
d_gene: TRBD1
abundance: .

CDR3aa: CSSSWGSGADTQYF
CDR3nt: TGCAGTTCTAGTTGGGGGAGTGGGGCAGATACGCAGTATTTT
v_gene: TRBV20-1
j_gene: TRBJ2-3
d_gene: .
abundance: .

CDR3aa: CASSGWGVTQPQHF
CDR3nt: TGTGCCAGCAGTGGTTGGGGGGTCACACAGCCCCAGCATTTT
v_gene: TRBV6-1
j_gene: TRBJ1-5
d_gene: .
abundance: once

CDR3aa: CASWASRMNTEAFF
CDR3nt: TGTGCCAGCTGGGCGTCCCGCATGAACACTGAAGCTTTCTTT
v_gene: TRBV18
j_gene: TRBJ1-1
d_gene: .
abundance: .

CDR3aa: CASSIEGRGYTF
CDR3nt: TGTGCCAGTAGTATAGAGGGGCGAGGCTACACCTTC
v_gene: TRBV19
j_gene: TRBJ1-2
d_gene: .
abundance: .

CDR3aa: CASILRDRDDEQYF
CDR3nt: TGCGCCAGCATCCTCCGGGACAGGGACGACGAGCAGTACTTC
v_gene: TRBV10-1
j_gene: TRBJ2-7
d_gene: TRBD1
abundance: .

CDR3aa: CASTRQGKNYGYTF
CDR3nt: TGTGCCAGCACCAGACAGGGTAAAAACTATGGCTACACCTTC
v_gene: TRBV6-1
j_gene: TRBJ1-2
d_gene: TRBD1
abundance: .

CDR3aa: CASSVLTGGGGANVLTF
CDR3nt: TGTGCCAGCAGCGTTCTAACAGGGGGCGGTGGGGCCAACGTCCTGACTTTC
v_gene: TRBV9
j_gene: TRBJ2-6
d_gene: TRBD1
abundance: .

CDR3aa: CASTLGGSIVNEQFF
CDR3nt: TGTGCCAGCACCTTGGGGGGGAGCATTGTCAATGAGCAGTTCTTC
v_gene: TRBV25-1
j_gene: TRBJ2-1
d_gene: TRBD2
abundance: .

CDR3aa: CASSPGLAGYNEQFF
CDR3nt: TGTGCCAGCTCACCCGGGCTAGCGGGGTACAATGAGCAGTTCTTC
v_gene: TRBV18
j_gene: TRBJ2-1
d_gene: TRBD2
abundance: .

CDR3aa: CATSEPSGGFGRAKNIQYF
CDR3nt: TGTGCCACCAGTGAGCCTAGCGGGGGTTTCGGTAGAGCCAAAAACATTCAGTACTTC
v_gene: TRBV24-1
j_gene: TRBJ2-4
d_gene: TRBD2
abundance: .

CDR3aa: CAISESGQGGYGYTF
CDR3nt: TGTGCCATCAGTGAGTCGGGGCAGGGAGGCTATGGCTACACCTTC
v_gene: TRBV10-3
j_gene: TRBJ1-2
d_gene: .
abundance: few

CDR3aa: CASSSRTGRETQYF
CDR3nt: TGTGCCAGCAGCTCAAGGACTGGCCGGGAGACCCAGTACTTC
v_gene: TRBV11-2
j_gene: TRBJ2-5
d_gene: .
abundance: .

CDR3aa: CSALSGVRIKTQYF
CDR3nt: TGCAGTGCTCTCAGTGGGGTGAGAATCAAGACCCAGTACTTC
v_gene: TRBV20-1
j_gene: TRBJ2-5
d_gene: .
abundance: .

CDR3aa: CASSLDVSGGFNEQFF
CDR3nt: TGTGCCAGCAGCTTAGATGTTAGCGGGGGATTCAATGAGCAGTTCTTC
v_gene: TRBV7-2
j_gene: TRBJ2-1
d_gene: TRBD2
abundance: once

CDR3aa: CASSFIGGPGEKLFF
CDR3nt: TGTGCCAGCAGTTTCATAGGGGGGCCCGGCGAAAAACTGTTTTTT
v_gene: TRBV28
j_gene: TRBJ1-4
d_gene: .
abundance: .

CDR3aa: CATSRGDRSNTEAFF
CDR3nt: TGTGCCACCAGCAGAGGGGACAGGTCGAACACTGAAGCTTTCTTT
v_gene: TRBV15
j_gene: TRBJ1-1
d_gene: TRBD1
abundance: .

CDR3aa: CASSARTASGYTF
CDR3nt: TGTGCCAGCAGCGCCCGGACAGCCTCGGGCTACACCTTC
v_gene: TRBV2
j_gene: TRBJ1-2
d_gene: .
abundance: .

CDR3aa: CASSPDSYGYTF
CDR3nt: TGTGCCAGCAGTCCGGACAGCTATGGCTACACCTTC
v_gene: TRBV2
j_gene: TRBJ1-2
d_gene: .
abundance: few

CDR3aa: CATSDNRGPSNQPQHF
CDR3nt: TGTGCCACCAGTGACAACAGGGGGCCTAGCAATCAGCCCCAGCATTTT
v_gene: TRBV24-1
j_gene: TRBJ1-5
d_gene: TRBD1
abundance: .

CDR3aa: CASSKQLTGNTEAFF
CDR3nt: TGTGCCAGCAGCAAACAATTGACAGGGAACACTGAAGCTTTCTTT
v_gene: TRBV21-1
j_gene: TRBJ1-1
d_gene: .
abundance: .

CDR3aa: CASSIPALTGTKENTSSYEQYF
CDR3nt: TGTGCCAGCAGCATTCCCGCTCTAACCGGGACAAAGGAGAACACGAGCTCCTACGAGCAGTACTTC
v_gene: TRBV7-8
j_gene: TRBJ2-7
d_gene: .
abundance: .

CDR3aa: CASSQGGREGQNSNQPQHF
CDR3nt: TGTGCCAGCAGCCAAGGGGGACGCGAGGGACAGAATAGCAATCAGCCCCAGCATTTT
v_gene: TRBV14
j_gene: TRBJ1-5
d_gene: TRBD1
abundance: .

CDR3aa: CASREEGPFTF
CDR3nt: TGCGCCAGCAGGGAGGAGGGCCCATTCACCTTC
v_gene: TRBV5-1
j_gene: TRBJ1-2
d_gene: .
abundance: .

CDR3aa: CASSLAGTSGGGTQYF
CDR3nt: TGTGCCAGCAGCCTGGCGGGGACTAGCGGGGGGGGTACGCAGTATTTT
v_gene: TRBV28
j_gene: TRBJ2-3
d_gene: TRBD2
abundance: once

CDR3aa: CSARKPGGNQPQHF
CDR3nt: TGCAGTGCTAGAAAGCCAGGGGGCAATCAGCCCCAGCATTTT
v_gene: TRBV20-1
j_gene: TRBJ1-5
d_gene: .
abundance: .

CDR3aa: CASGAQGDSGNTIYF
CDR3nt: TGTGCCAGCGGGGCTCAGGGAGACTCTGGAAACACCATATATTTT
v_gene: TRBV2
j_gene: TRBJ1-3
d_gene: .
abundance: .